This T cell receptor beta chain was captured by sequencing in a study of blood T cell repertoires in COVID-19. The overall study: Researchers got acute and convalescent COVID-19 samples from the United States, Italy and Spain.

V lost 0 bases and J lost 10, with 13 bases in between. The CDR3 contains 14 residues. The V gene's germline CDR1 is MGHRA and CDR2 YSYEKL. Original processing methods: Using reference gene primer amplification, nucleated cell counts were estimated. Method: immunoSEQ multiplex PCR; TCRdb's copy keeps in-frame clones and lacks some. The V and J calls and the clone size are those of that table, but D and trimming were determined from the DNA. The sample lists 410,000 or so clones, around 91% occurring once. This clone was detected only a few times. Enrolment of Seattle patients took place during active infection, and they were followed longitudinally.

The chain has TRBV4-1 and TRBJ1-3; the D gene is possibly TRBD1 (6 bases). The clonotype comes from a woman in her forties with COVID-19, enrolled during active disease. The sequenced material came from peripheral blood. This CDR3 is CASSQDQGLRTIYF. CDR3 sequence (DNA): TGCGCCAGCAGCCAAGACCAGGGGTTGAGGACCATATATTTT.